The T cell receptor beta chain under discussion was sequenced for a study of OX40 agonist ivuxolimab in advanced cancers. Overall study: Patients received ivuxolimab, an intravenous treatment, every 2 weeks at 0.01 to 10 mg/kg.

Systemic immunosuppression or a history of autoimmune disease excluded patients. The CDR3 runs 15 residues. The germline CDR1 and CDR2 sequences are SGDLS and YYNGEE. V lost 1 base, J lost 0 bases, and 7 bases lay in between. Clones were sequenced by immunoSEQ multiplex PCR, and TCRdb holds only the in-frame ones, with some missing. The repertoire consists of over 55,000 clones, with about 90% occurring once and the leading ten covering 3.5% to 4.5%. V gene TRBV9 combines with J gene TRBJ2-2; no firm D call. This TCR derives from an adult with an advanced solid tumor such as melanoma, head and neck, liver or kidney cancer. The sample consisted of CD4+ or CD8+ T cells sorted from blood, taken in a trial of the OX40 agonist ivuxolimab. CDR3 sequence reads: CASSVWGSNTGELFF. As DNA, the CDR3 is TGTGCCAGCAGCGTATGGGGATCGAACACCGGGGAGCTGTTTTTT.